Given below is one T cell receptor beta chain in context. Germline CDR1 reads LNHDA; CDR2 reads SQIVND (reference sequence). With 5 bases clipped from V and 6 bases from J, the junction kept 2 bases outside the gene matches. This CDR3 contains 12 residues. This entry comes from a study of cytomegalovirus exposure and HLA in healthy donors. Across the whole study: Among the 398 genotyped donors, over 70% were placed in the Caucasian-associated ancestry cluster.

With 60 Vbeta and 13 Jbeta primers, the PCR was carried out. Sequenced by immunoSEQ multiplex PCR; TCRdb stores in-frame clones only, minus some. Of more than 150,000 clones detected, about 77% appear once; the ten largest clones hold less than 2.5%. Specimen: PBMCs. The TCR originated in a woman aged 25 to 39 in good health and CMV-seropositive. The J gene is TRBJ1-1, the V gene TRBV19, with 8 bases identical to TRBD1. The CDR3 DNA reads as TGTGCCAGTAGTCCAGGGGGCCCTGAAGCTTTCTTT. This sequence encodes CASSPGGPEAFF.